This T cell receptor beta chain was captured in a study of cytomegalovirus exposure and HLA in healthy donors. About the research overall: Researchers found that roughly 81% of over 350 genotyped donors fell within the Caucasian-associated ancestry cluster. Study-wide points: A later analysis showed that HLA-associated TCR beta chains had undergone more clonal expansion than equally common others.

A remark on this clone: Its antigen remains unidentified.

PCR employed 60 Vbeta and 13 Jbeta primers. Per the original methods: In a later analysis, some 10 million of approximately 86 million unique beta chains occurred in at least two donors. This table comes from immunoSEQ multiplex PCR, and its TCRdb copy is limited to in-frame clones, with some not included. That table is the source of V, J and clone size, and D and trimming were worked out from the DNA. The data show 100,000 to 150,000 clones, 60% to 80% seen once. The origin of this receptor is a female donor in good health and CMV-seronegative. The sample taken for sequencing was PBMCs.

As DNA, the CDR3 is TGTGCCAGCAGTGAAGACGGGAGGGTGCTATACGAGCAGTACTTC. Its protein product is CASSEDGRVLYEQYF. This chain joins TRBV6-1 and TRBJ2-5, with 8 bases that match TRBD2. The J call may be in error: the DNA end matches TRBJ2-7 better. Germline V lookup: CDR1 MNHNS, CDR2 SASEGT. The CDR3 has 15 amino acids.